This TCR beta chain originates from a study of OX40 agonist ivuxolimab in advanced cancers. Broadly, across the study: Ivuxolimab, which targeted the costimulatory receptor OX40 (CD134), was an agonistic, fully human IgG2 monoclonal antibody. Partial responses occurred in three dose-escalation patients: two with cutaneous melanoma and one with hepatocellular carcinoma. Of the approximately 50 dose-escalation patients, hepatocellular carcinoma was present in 19, melanoma in some 15, renal cell carcinoma in 9 and head and neck cancer in 9. Intravenous ivuxolimab was administered to patients every 2 weeks at six dose levels: 0.01, 0.1, 0.3, 1.5, 3 and 10 mg/kg. Peripheral TCRbeta sequencing was intended to test whether TCR sequence diversity was altered and clonal T-cell expansion was caused by ivuxolimab. The paper reports the monotherapy dose-escalation portion (N = 52 patients) of the phase I ivuxolimab trial. In the dose-escalation cohort, nearly 85% of patients were male, and the mean age was around 60 years with a range of roughly 20 to 79. Prior anti-PD-1, anti-PD-L1 or anti-CTLA-4 therapy was permitted, and approximately 40% of dose-escalation patients had received checkpoint inhibitors. Here is what the overall study found, with its caveats: The antigen specificity of the peripheral T cells that underwent clonal expansion was not determined. After ivuxolimab, expanded clones were on average more numerous among CD8+ T cells than among CD4+ T cells. In the 0.1-3.0 mg/kg groups, partial responders had among the lowest normalized peripheral clonal expansion, particularly in CD8+ T cells. At doses of 0.1 to 3.0 mg/kg, clonal expansion of both CD4+ and CD8+ T cells in blood was seen between baseline and week 6. Low levels of normalized T-cell clonal expansion were also seen in some patients who did not respond.

Reading the germline V gene gives CDR1 MNHEY and CDR2 SVGAGI. V is trimmed back by 6 bases and J by 3 bases, and the junction contains 9 bases that no gene match accounts for. Reading from cysteine to phenylalanine, the CDR3 counts 15 amino acids. Only the CDR3 DNA is retained, 45 bases long and in frame from the first base. To sequence the TCRbeta CDR3 region, genomic DNA was isolated from the sorted cells. The immunoSEQ Assay was used to sequence the TCRbeta CDR3 regions. Sourced from immuneACCESS, this table was stored by TCRdb with only in-frame sequences that have V and J called. A share of the clones is absent; for the studies checked, an unresolved V gene accounts for under half, and the remainder has no known explanation. In this sample the table shows some 81,000 clones, about nine tenths of which occur a single time. Around 6.5% of the sample comes from the top ten. The trial excluded patients who had a history of autoimmune disease or who were on systemic immunosuppression. In every dose cohort, peripheral blood was drawn for TCR sequencing at baseline, cycle 4 day 1, and cycle 7 day 1. Samples were obtained from an open-label, multicenter, first-in-human phase I dose-escalation trial of ivuxolimab. Adults with locally advanced or metastatic head and neck squamous cell, hepatocellular, melanoma or renal cell carcinoma were enrolled in the trial. Before TCR sequencing, CD4+ and CD8+ T cells were separately sorted from peripheral blood.

In this sample, this clone turned up a few times. Its cognate antigen has yet to be identified. One base away there is no much larger clone; base qualities are not given. Sequenced here: CD4+ or CD8+ T cells sorted from blood, sampled in a trial of the OX40 agonist ivuxolimab. This TCR came from an adult with an advanced solid tumor such as melanoma, head and neck, liver or kidney cancer. The rearranged segments are TRBV6-5 and TRBJ2-3, with TRBD1 identical over 7 junction bases. The sequenced DNA: TGTGCCAGCAGCGACGACAGGGATGGAACAGATACGCAGTATTTT. Its product reads: CASSDDRDGTDTQYF.